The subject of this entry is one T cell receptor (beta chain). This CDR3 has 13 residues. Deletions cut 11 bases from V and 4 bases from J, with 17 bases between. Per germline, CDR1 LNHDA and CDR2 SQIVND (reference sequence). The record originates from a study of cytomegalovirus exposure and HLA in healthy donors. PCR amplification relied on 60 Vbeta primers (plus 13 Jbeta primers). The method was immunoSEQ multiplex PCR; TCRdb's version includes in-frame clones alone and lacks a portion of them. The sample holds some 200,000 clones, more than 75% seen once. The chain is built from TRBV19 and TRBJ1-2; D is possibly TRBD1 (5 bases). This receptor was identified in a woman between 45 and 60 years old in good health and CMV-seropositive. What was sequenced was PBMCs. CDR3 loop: CAGDSGYGYGYTF. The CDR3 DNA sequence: TGTGCCGGTGACTCAGGGTATGGCTATGGCTACACCTTC.